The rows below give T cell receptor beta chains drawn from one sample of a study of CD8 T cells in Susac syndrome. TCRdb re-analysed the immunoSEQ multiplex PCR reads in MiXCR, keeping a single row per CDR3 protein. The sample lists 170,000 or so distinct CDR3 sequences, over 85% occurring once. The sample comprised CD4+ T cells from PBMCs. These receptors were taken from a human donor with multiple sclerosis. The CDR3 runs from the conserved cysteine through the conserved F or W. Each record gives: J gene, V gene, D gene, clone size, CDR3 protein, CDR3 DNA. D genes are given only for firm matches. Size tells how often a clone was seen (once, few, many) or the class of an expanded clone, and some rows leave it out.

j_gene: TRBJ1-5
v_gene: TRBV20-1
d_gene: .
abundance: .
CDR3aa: CSARARGIAFQPQHF
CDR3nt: TGCAGTGCTAGAGCCCGGGGGATAGCGTTCCAGCCCCAGCATTTT

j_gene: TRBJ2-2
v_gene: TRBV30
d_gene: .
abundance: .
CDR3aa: CAWTLSNTGELFF
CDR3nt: TGTGCCTGGACACTGTCGAACACCGGGGAGCTGTTTTTT

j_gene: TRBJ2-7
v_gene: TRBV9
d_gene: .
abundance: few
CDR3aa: CASSVGTLGEQYF
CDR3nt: TGTGCCAGCAGCGTAGGAACCCTGGGGGAGCAGTACTTC

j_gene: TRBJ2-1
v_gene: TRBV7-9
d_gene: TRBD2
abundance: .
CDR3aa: CASSSGLTSGYNEQFF
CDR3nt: TGTGCCAGCAGCTCCGGTTTGACTAGCGGGTACAATGAGCAGTTCTTC

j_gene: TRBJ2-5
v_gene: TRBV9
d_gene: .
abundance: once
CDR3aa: CASSVGASQQETQYF
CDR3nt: TGTGCCAGCAGCGTAGGGGCAAGCCAACAAGAGACCCAGTACTTC

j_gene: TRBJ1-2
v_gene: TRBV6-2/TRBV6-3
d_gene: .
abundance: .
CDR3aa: CASRADGPYGYTF
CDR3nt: TGTGCCAGCAGGGCGGACGGACCCTATGGCTACACCTTC

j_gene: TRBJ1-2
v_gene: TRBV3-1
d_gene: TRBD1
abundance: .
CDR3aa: CASSHRDRAIVGYTF
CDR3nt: TGTGCCAGCAGCCACCGGGACAGGGCTATTGTGGGCTACACCTTC

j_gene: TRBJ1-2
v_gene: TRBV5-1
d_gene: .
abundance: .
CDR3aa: CASSLGNRGNYGYTF
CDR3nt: TGCGCCAGCAGCTTGGGGAATAGGGGGAACTATGGCTACACCTTC

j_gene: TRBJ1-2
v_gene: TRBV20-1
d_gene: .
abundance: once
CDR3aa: CSAPDRYYGYTF
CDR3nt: TGCAGTGCCCCCGACCGATACTATGGCTACACCTTC

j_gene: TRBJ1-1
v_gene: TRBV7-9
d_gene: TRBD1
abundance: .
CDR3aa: CASSSQGVNTEAFF
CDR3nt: TGTGCCAGCAGCTCACAGGGGGTTAACACTGAAGCTTTCTTT

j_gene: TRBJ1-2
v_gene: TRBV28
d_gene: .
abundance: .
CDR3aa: CATHVGGAYGYTF
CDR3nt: TGTGCCACCCACGTAGGCGGAGCCTATGGCTACACCTTC

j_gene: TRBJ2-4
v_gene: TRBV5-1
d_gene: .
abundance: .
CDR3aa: CASSSRGYPGENIQYF
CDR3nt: TGCGCCAGCAGCAGCAGGGGGTACCCGGGGGAAAACATTCAGTACTTC

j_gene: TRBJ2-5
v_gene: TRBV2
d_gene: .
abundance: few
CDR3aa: CASSEARRETQYF
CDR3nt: TGTGCCAGCAGTGAAGCTCGGCGAGAGACCCAGTACTTC

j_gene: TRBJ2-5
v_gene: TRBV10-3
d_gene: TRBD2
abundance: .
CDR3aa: CAISEAGGLQETQYF
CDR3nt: TGTGCCATCAGTGAAGCGGGGGGGCTCCAAGAGACCCAGTACTTC

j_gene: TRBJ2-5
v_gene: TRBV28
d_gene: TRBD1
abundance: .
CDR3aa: CASRETGGEETQYF
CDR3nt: TGTGCCAGCAGAGAGACAGGGGGTGAGGAGACCCAGTACTTC

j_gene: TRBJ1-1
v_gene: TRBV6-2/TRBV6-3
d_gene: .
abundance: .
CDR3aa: CASSYIGSPAAFF
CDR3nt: TGTGCCAGCAGTTACATTGGGTCACCAGCGGCTTTCTTT

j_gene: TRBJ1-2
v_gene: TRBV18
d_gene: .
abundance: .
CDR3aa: CASSPPRGTRVGYTF
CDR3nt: TGTGCCAGCTCACCACCGAGAGGAACCCGGGTCGGCTACACCTTC

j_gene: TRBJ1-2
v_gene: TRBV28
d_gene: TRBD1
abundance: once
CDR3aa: CASSRLDRDEGGYTF
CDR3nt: TGTGCCAGCAGCCGATTGGACAGGGATGAAGGAGGCTACACCTTC

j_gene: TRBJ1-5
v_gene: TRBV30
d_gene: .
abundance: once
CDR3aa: CAFGHDQRPQHF
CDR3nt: TGTGCCTTTGGGCACGATCAAAGGCCCCAGCATTTT

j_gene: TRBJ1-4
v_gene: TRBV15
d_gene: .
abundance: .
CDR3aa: CATSRAGQGTNEKLFF
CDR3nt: TGTGCCACCAGCAGAGCGGGCCAGGGAACTAATGAAAAACTGTTTTTT

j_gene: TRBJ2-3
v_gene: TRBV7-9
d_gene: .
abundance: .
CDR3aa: CASSLGLITDTQYF
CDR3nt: TGTGCCAGCAGCTTAGGACTGATCACAGATACGCAGTATTTT

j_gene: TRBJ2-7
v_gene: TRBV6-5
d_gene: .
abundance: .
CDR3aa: CASSYGQGSSYEQYF
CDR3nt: TGTGCCAGCAGTTACGGGCAGGGGAGCTCCTACGAGCAGTACTTC

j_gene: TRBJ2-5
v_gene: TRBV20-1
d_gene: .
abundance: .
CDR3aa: CSARVIRANQETQYF
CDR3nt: TGCAGTGCTAGAGTTATTAGGGCCAACCAAGAGACCCAGTACTTC

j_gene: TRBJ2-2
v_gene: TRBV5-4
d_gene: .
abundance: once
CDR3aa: CASSGLTGELFF
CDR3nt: TGTGCCAGCAGCGGCTTAACCGGGGAGCTGTTTTTT

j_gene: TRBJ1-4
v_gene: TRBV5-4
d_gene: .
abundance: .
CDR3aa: CASRTRTNEKLFF
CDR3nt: TGTGCCAGCAGGACCAGGACGAATGAAAAACTGTTTTTT

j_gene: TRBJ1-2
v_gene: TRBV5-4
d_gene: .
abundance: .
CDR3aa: CASSLRGVGSYGYTF
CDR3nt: TGTGCCAGCAGCCTCCGGGGCGTCGGGAGCTATGGCTACACCTTC

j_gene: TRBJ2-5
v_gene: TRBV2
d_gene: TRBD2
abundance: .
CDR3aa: CASRVTSGGKETQYF
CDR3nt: TGTGCCAGCAGGGTCACTAGCGGGGGAAAAGAGACCCAGTACTTC

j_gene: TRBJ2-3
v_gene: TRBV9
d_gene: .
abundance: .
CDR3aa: CASSDREAPQQYF
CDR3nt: TGTGCCAGCAGCGACCGGGAAGCGCCACAACAGTATTTT

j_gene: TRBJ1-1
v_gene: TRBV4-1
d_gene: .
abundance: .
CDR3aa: CASSARLGVEDTEAFF
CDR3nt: TGCGCCAGCAGCGCGCGGTTGGGGGTTGAGGACACTGAAGCTTTCTTT

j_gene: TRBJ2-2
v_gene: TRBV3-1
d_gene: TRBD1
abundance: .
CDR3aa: CASSPSDRGNGELFF
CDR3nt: TGTGCCAGCAGCCCCTCAGACAGGGGGAACGGGGAGCTGTTTTTT

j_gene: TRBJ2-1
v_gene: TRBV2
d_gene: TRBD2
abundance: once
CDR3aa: CASREGTSGYNEQFF
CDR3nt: TGTGCCAGCAGGGAGGGGACTAGCGGGTACAATGAGCAGTTCTTC

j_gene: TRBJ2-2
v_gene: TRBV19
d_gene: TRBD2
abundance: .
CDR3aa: CASSIGLGTRDGELFF
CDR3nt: TGTGCCAGTAGTATAGGTTTAGGGACTAGGGACGGGGAGCTGTTTTTT

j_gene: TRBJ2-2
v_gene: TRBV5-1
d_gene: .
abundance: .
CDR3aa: CASSFLGGADTGELFF
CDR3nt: TGCGCCAGCAGCTTCCTAGGGGGGGCCGACACCGGGGAGCTGTTTTTT

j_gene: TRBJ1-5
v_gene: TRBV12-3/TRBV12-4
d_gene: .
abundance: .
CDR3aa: CASSFRGSVSNQPQHF
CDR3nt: TGTGCCAGCAGTTTTAGGGGATCCGTGAGCAATCAGCCCCAGCATTTT

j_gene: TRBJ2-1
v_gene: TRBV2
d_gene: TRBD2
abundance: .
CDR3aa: CASGGETSGISYNEQFF
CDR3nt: TGTGCCAGCGGGGGCGAGACTAGCGGCATCTCCTACAATGAGCAGTTCTTC

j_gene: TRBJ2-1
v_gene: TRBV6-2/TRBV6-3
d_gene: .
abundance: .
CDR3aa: CASSKLPSGEQFF
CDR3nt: TGTGCCAGCAGTAAACTCCCCTCGGGTGAGCAGTTCTTC

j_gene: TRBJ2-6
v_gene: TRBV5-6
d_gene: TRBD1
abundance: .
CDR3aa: CASSAQTGAGGANVLTF
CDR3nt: TGTGCCAGCAGCGCCCAGACAGGGGCGGGAGGGGCCAACGTCCTGACTTTC

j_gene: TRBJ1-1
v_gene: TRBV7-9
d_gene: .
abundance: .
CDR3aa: CASSSEGRGISPEAFF
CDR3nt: TGTGCCAGCAGCTCCGAAGGTAGGGGTATCTCGCCGGAAGCTTTCTTT

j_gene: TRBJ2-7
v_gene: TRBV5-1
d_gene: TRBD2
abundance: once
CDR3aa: CASSSLAGASYEQYF
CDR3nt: TGCGCCAGCAGCTCCCTAGCGGGAGCCTCCTACGAGCAGTACTTC

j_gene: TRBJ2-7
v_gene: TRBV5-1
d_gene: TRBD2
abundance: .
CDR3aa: CASSLLYSGSYEQYF
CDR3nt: TGCGCCAGCAGCTTGTTATATAGCGGGTCCTACGAGCAGTACTTC

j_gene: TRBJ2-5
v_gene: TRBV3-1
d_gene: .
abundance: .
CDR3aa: CASSKGNGGLQETQYF
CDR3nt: TGTGCCAGCAGCAAAGGAAACGGGGGCCTCCAAGAGACCCAGTACTTC

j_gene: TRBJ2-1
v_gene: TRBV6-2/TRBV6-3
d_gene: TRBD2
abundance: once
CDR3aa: CASRESGGGSNYNEQFF
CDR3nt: TGTGCCAGCAGGGAATCCGGGGGGGGTTCCAACTACAATGAGCAGTTCTTC

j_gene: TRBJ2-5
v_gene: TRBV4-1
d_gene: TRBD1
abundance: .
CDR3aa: CASRETGYQETQYF
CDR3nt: TGCGCCAGCAGGGAGACAGGGTACCAAGAGACCCAGTACTTC

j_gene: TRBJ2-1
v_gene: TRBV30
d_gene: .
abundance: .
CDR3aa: CAWRSPGANEQFF
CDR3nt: TGTGCCTGGAGATCCCCGGGCGCCAATGAGCAGTTCTTC

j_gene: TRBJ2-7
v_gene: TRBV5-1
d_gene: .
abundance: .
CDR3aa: CASSLEGLTTEQYF
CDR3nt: TGCGCCAGCAGCTTGGAGGGACTGACCACCGAGCAGTACTTC

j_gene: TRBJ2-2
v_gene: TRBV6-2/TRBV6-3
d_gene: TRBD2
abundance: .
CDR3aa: CASSRLAGGPETGELFF
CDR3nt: TGTGCCAGCAGCCGACTAGCGGGAGGGCCGGAAACCGGGGAGCTGTTTTTT

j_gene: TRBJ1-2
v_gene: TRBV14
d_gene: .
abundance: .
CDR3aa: CASSPPWGGYTF
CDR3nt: TGTGCCAGCAGCCCCCCCTGGGGGGGCTACACCTTC